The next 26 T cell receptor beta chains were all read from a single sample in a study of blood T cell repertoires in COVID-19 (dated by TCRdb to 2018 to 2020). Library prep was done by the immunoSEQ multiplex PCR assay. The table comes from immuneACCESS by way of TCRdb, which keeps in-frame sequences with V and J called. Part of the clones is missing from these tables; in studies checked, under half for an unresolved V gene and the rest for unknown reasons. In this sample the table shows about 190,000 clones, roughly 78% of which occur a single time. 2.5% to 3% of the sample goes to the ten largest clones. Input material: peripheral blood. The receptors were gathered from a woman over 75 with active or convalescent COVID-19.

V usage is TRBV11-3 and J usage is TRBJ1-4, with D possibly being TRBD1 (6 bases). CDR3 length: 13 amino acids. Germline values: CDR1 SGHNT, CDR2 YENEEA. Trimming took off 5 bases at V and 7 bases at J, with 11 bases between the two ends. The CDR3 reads CASSPGVVEKLFF. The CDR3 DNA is TGTGCCAGCAGCCCAGGGGTGGTTGAAAAACTGTTTTTT.

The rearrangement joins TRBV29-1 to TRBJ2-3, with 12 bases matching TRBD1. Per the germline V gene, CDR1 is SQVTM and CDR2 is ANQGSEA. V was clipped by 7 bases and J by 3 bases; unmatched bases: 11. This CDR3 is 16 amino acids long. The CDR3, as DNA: TGCAGCGGACGCCGGGACAGGGGGCGCGGGACAGATACGCAGTATTTT. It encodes CSGRRDRGRGTDTQYF.

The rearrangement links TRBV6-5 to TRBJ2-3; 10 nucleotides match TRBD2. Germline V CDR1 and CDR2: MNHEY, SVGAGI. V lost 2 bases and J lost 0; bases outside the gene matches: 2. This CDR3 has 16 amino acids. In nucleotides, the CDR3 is TGTGCCAGCAGTTACCTAGCGGGGGCCAGCACAGATACGCAGTATTTT. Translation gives CASSYLAGASTDTQYF.

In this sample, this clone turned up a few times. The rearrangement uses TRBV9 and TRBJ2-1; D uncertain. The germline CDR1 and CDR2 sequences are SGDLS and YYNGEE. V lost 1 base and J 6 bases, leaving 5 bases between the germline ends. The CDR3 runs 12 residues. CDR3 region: CASSVPSNEQFF. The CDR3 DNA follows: TGTGCCAGCAGCGTACCCTCCAATGAGCAGTTCTTC.

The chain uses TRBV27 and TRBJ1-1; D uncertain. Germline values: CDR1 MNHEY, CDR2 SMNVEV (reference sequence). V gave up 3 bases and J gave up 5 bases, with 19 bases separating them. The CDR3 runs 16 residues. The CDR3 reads CASSFDGKMQRTEAFF. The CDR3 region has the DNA TGTGCCAGCAGTTTTGACGGGAAGATGCAGAGAACTGAAGCTTTCTTT.

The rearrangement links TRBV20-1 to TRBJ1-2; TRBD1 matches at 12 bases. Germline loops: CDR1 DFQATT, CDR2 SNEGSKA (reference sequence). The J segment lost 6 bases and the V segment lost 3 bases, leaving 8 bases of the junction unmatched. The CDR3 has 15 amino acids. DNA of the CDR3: TGCAGTGCTAGTACGGGACAGGGGGCTCGGGATGGCTACACCTTC. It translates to CSASTGQGARDGYTF.

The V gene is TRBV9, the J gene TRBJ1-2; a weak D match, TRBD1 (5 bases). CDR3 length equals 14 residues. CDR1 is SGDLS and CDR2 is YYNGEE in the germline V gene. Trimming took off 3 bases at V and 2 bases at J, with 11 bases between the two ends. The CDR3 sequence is CASSEGRTNYGYTF. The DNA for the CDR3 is TGTGCCAGCAGCGAAGGACGGACAAACTATGGCTACACCTTC.

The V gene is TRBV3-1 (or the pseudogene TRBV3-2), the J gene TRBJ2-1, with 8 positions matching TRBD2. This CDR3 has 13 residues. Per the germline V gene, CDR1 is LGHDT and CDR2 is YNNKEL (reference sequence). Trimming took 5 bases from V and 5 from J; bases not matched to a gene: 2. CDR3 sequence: CASSSAGDNEQFF. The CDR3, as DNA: TGTGCCAGCAGCTCAGCGGGGGACAATGAGCAGTTCTTC.

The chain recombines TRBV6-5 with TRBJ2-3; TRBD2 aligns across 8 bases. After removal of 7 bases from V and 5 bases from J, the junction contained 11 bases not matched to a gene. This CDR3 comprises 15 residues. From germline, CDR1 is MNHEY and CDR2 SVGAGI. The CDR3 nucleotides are TGTGCCAGCAAGGCGGCTAGCGGGTTCTTAGATACGCAGTATTTT. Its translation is CASKAASGFLDTQYF.

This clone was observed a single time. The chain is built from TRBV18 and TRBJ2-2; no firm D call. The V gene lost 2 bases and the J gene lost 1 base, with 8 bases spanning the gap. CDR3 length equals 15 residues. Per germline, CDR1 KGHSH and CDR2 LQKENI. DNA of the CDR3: TGTGCCAGCTCACCAACGCAGGAGAACACCGGGGAGCTGTTTTTT. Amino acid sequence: CASSPTQENTGELFF.

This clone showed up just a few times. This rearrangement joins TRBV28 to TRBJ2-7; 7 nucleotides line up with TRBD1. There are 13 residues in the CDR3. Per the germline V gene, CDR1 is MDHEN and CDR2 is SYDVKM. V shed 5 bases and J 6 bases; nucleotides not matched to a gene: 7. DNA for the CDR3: TGTGCCAGCAGTGTTCCCGGACAGGCCGAGCAGTACTTC. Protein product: CASSVPGQAEQYF.

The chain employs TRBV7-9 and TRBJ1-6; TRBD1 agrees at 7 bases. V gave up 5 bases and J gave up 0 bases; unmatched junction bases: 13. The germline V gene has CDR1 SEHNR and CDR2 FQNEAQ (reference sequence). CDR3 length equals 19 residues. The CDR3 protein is CASSPGGFSYSSYNSPLHF. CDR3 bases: TGTGCCAGCAGCCCAGGGGGGTTCTCCTATAGCTCCTATAATTCACCCCTCCACTTT.

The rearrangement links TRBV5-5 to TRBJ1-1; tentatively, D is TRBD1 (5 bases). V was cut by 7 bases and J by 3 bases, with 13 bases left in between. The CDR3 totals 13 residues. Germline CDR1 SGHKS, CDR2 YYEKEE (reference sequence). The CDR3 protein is CASGGAGDTEAFF. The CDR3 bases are TGTGCCAGCGGCGGGGCAGGAGACACTGAAGCTTTCTTT. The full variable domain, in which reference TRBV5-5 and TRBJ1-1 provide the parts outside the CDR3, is DAGVTQSPTHLIKTRGQQVTLRCSPISGHKSVSWYQQVLGQGPQFIFQYYEKEERGRGNFPDRFSARQFPNYSSELNVNALLLGDSALYLCASGGAGDTEAFFGQGTRLTVV.

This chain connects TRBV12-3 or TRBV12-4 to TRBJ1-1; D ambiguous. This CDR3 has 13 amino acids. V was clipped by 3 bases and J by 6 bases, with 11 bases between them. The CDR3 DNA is TGTGCCAGCAGTTTCTCCCATCTATCTGAAGCTTTCTTT. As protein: CASSFSHLSEAFF.

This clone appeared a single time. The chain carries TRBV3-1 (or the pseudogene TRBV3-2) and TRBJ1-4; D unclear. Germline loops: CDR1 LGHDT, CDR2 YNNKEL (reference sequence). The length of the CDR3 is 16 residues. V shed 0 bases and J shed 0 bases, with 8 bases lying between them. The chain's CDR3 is CASSQEGITTNEKLFF. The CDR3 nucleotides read TGTGCCAGCAGCCAAGAGGGCATCACAACTAATGAAAAACTGTTTTTT.

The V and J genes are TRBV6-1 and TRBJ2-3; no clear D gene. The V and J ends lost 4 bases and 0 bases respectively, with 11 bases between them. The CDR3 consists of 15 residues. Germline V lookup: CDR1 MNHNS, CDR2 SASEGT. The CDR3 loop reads CASSGTITSTDTQYF. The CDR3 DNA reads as TGTGCCAGCAGTGGAACTATCACTAGCACAGATACGCAGTATTTT.

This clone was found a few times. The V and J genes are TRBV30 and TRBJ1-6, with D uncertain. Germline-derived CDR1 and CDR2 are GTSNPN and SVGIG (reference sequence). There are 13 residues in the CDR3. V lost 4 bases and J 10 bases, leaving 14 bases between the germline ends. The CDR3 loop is CAWKLVTRSPLHF. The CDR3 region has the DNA TGTGCCTGGAAATTAGTAACTCGGTCACCCCTCCACTTT.

The CDR3 coding sequence is TGTGCCAGCAGCTCCCGCGGGGGAGATAACTATGGCTACACCTTC. Translation gives CASSSRGGDNYGYTF. This chain links TRBV5-4 with TRBJ1-2, with D tentatively TRBD1 (5 bases). CDR3 length: 15 amino acids. Deletions cut 3 bases from V and 1 base from J, with 13 bases between. Germline V gene data show CDR1 as SGHNT and CDR2 as YYREEE (reference sequence).

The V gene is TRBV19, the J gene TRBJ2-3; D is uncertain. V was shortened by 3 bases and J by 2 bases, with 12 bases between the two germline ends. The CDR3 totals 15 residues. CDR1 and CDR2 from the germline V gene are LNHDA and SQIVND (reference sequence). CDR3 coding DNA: TGTGCCAGTAGTATGACAACTGGTACCACAGATACGCAGTATTTT. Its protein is CASSMTTGTTDTQYF. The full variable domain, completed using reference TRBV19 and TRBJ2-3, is DGGITQSPKYLFRKEGQNVTLSCEQNLNHDAMYWYRQDPGQGLRLIYYSQIVNDFQKGDIAEGYSVSREKKESFPLTVTSAQKNPTAFYLCASSMTTGTTDTQYFGPGTRLTVL.

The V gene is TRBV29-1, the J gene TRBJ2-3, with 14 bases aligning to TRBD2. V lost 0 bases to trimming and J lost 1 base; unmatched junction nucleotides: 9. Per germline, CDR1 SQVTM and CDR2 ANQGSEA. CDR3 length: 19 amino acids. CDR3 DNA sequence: TGCAGCGTTGAAGATGCGGGACTAGCGGGGGCGTTGGGCACAGATACGCAGTATTTT. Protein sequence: CSVEDAGLAGALGTDTQYF.

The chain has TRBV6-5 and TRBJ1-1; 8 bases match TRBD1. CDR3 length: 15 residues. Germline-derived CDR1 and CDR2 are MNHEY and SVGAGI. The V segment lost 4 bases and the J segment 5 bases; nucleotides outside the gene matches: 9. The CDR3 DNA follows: TGTGCCAGCAGTTGGTTCGGGACAGGCGATACTGAAGCTTTCTTT. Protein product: CASSWFGTGDTEAFF.

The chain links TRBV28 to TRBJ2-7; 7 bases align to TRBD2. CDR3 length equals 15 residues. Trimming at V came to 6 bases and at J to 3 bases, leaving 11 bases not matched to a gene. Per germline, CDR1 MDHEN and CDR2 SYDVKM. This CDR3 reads CASSRRDGGIYEQYF. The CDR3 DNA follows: TGTGCCAGCAGCCGTAGGGACGGGGGGATCTACGAGCAGTACTTC.

CDR3 loop: CASLRTGNEKLFF. The CDR3 DNA is TGTGCCAGCCTCCGGACAGGGAATGAAAAACTGTTTTTT. V is TRBV27 and J is TRBJ1-4; 8 bases are shared with TRBD1. Germline-derived CDR1 and CDR2 are MNHEY and SMNVEV (reference sequence). CDR3 length: 13 residues. Trimming cost V 8 bases and J 5 bases; bases outside gene matches: 4.

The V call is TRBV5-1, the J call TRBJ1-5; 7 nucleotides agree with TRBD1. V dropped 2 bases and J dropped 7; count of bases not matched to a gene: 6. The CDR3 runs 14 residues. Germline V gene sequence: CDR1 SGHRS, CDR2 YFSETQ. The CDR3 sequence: CASSLGQVGQPQHF. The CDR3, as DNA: TGCGCCAGCAGCTTAGGACAGGTTGGACAGCCCCAGCATTTT.

CDR3 loop: CASSGTRTSGGTDTQYF. The CDR3 DNA is TGTGCCAGCAGTGGAACCCGGACTAGCGGGGGAACAGATACGCAGTATTTT. V gene TRBV27 combines with J gene TRBJ2-3, with 13 bases that match TRBD2. The CDR3 consists of 17 residues. CDR1 is MNHEY and CDR2 is SMNVEV in the germline V gene (reference sequence). With 5 bases clipped from V and 3 bases from J, the junction kept 8 bases outside the gene matches.

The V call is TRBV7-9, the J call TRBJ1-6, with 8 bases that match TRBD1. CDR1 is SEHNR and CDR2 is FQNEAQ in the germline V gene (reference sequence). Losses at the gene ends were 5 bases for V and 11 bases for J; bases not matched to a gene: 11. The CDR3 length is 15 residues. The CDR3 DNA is TGTGCCAGCAGCCCCCCAGGGGGCAATGTGCCACCCCTCCACTTT. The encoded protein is CASSPPGGNVPPLHF.